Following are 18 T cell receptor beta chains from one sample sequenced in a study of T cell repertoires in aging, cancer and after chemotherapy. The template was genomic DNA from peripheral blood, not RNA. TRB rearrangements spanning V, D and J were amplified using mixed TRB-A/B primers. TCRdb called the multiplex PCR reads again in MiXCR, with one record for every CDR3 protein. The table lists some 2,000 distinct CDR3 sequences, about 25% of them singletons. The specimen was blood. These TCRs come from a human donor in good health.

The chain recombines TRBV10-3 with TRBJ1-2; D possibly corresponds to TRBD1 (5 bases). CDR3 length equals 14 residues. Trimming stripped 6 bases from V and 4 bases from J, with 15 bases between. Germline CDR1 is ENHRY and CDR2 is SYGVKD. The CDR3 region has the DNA TGTGCCATCAGGGGGGTCGGATGGAGCTATGGCTACACCTTC. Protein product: CAIRGVGWSYGYTF.

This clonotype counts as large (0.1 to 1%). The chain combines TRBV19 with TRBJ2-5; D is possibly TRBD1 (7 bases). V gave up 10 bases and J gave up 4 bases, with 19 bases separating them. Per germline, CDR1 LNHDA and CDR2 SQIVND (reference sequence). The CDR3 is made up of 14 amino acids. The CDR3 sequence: CATTGVGGLETQYF. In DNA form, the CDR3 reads TGTGCCACCACAGGGGTAGGGGGACTAGAGACCCAGTACTTC.

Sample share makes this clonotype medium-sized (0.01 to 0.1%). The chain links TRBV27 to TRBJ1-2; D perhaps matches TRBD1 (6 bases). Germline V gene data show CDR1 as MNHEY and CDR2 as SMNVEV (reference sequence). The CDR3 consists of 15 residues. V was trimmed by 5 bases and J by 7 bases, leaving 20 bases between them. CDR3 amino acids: CASSPLGGTSAGYTF. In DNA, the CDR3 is TGTGCCAGCAGTCCTCTCGGGGGCACCTCGGCTGGCTACACCTTC.

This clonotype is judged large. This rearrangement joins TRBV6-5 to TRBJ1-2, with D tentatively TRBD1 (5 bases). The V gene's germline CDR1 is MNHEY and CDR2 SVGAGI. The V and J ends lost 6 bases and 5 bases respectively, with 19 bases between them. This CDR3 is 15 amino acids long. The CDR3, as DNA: TGTGCCAGCAGACACTCCGTCGGGACTCAGTATGGCTACACCTTC. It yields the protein CASRHSVGTQYGYTF.

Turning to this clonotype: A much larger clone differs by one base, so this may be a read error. The CDR3: CASSLAGGRNAGELFF. CDR3 coding DNA: TGTGCCAGCAGCTTGGCGGGGGGGAGAAACGCCGGGGAGCTGTTTTTT. The chain links TRBV5-5 to TRBJ2-2, with 8 positions matching TRBD2. Losses at the gene ends were 0 bases for V and 6 bases for J; bases not matched to a gene: 7. The CDR3 sequence is 16 residues long. Germline V gives CDR1 SGHKS, CDR2 YYEKEE (reference sequence).

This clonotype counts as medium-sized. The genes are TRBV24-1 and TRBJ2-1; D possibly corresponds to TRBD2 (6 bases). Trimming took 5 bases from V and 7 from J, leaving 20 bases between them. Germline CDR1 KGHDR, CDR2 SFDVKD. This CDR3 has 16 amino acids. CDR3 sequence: CATSAQQRALRNEQFF. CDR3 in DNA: TGTGCCACCAGTGCTCAACAGCGGGCCCTGCGAAATGAGCAGTTCTTC.

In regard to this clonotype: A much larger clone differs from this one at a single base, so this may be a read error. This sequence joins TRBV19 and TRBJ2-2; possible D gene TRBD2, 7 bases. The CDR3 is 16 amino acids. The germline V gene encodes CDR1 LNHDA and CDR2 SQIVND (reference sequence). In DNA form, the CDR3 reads TGTGCCGGTCGCCAATCGGGGGGCACGAACCCCGGGGAGCTGTTTTTT. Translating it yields CAGRQSGGTNPGELFF.

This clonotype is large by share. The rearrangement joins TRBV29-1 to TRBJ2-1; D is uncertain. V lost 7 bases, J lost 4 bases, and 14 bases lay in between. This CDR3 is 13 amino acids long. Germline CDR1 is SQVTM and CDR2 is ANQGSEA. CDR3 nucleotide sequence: TGCAGCGCTGCCCCCTTAAATTACAATGAGCAGTTCTTC. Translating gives CSAAPLNYNEQFF.

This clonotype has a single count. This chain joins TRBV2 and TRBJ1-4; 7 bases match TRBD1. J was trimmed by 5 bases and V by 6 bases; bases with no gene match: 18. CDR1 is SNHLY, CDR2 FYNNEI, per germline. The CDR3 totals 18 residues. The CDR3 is CASRAPGTDRAPNEKLFF. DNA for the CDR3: TGTGCCAGCAGGGCTCCTGGGACCGACAGGGCCCCCAATGAAAAACTGTTTTTT.

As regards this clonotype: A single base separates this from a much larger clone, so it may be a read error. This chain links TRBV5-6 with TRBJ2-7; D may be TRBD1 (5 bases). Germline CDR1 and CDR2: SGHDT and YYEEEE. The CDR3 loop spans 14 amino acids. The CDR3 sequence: CASGLRTRGYEQYF. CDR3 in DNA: TGTGCCAGCGGCTTGCGGACAAGAGGCTACGAGCAGTACTTC. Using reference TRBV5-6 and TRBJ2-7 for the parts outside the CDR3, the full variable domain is DAGVTQSPTHLIKTRGQQVTLRCSPKSGHDTVSWYQQALGQGPQFIFQYYEEEERQRGNFPDRFSGHQFPNYSSELNVNALLLGDSALYLCASGLRTRGYEQYFGPGTRLTVT.

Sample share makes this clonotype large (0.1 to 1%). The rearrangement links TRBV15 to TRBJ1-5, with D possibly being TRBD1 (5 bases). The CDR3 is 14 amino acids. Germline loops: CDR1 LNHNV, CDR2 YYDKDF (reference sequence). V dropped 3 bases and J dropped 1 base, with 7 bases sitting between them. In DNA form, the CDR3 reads TGTGCCACCAGCAGGGGGGACAGCAATCAGCCCCAGCATTTT. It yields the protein CATSRGDSNQPQHF.

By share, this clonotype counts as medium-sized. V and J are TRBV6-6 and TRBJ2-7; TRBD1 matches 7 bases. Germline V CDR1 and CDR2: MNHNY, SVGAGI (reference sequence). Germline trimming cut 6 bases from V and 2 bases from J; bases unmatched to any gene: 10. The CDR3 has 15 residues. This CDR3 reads CASSSGTVQTYEQYF. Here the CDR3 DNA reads TGTGCCAGCAGCTCAGGGACAGTTCAAACCTACGAGCAGTACTTC.

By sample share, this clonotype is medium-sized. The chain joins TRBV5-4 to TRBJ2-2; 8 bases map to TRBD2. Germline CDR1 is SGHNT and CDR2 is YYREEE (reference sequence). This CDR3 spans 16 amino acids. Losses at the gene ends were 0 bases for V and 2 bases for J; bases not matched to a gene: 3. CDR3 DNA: TGTGCCAGCAGCTTGGCGGGGGGGAGAAACACCGGGGAGCTGTTTTTT. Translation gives CASSLAGGRNTGELFF.

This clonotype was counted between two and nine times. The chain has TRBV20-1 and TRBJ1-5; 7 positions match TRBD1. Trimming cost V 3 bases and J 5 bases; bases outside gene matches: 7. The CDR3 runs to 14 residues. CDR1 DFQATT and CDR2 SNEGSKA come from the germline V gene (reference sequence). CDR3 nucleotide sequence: TGCAGTGCTAGGAAGGCAGGGGGGGATCAGCCCCAGCATTTT. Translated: CSARKAGGDQPQHF.

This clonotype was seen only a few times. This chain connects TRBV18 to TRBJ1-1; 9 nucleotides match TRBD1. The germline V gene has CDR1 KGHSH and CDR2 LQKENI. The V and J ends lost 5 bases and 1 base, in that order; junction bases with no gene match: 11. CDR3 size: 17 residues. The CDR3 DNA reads TGTGCCAGCTCAGACCCGAACAGGGGGCGAAGGAACACTGAAGCTTTCTTT. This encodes CASSDPNRGRRNTEAFF.

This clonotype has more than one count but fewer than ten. CDR3 residues: CSARRAKNTEAFF. The CDR3 region has the DNA TGCAGTGCTAGGAGGGCCAAGAACACTGAAGCTTTCTTT. The V and J genes are TRBV20-1 and TRBJ1-1; no clear D gene. CDR1 DFQATT and CDR2 SNEGSKA come from the germline V gene (reference sequence). V dropped 3 bases and J dropped 1 base, with 9 bases sitting between them. The CDR3 totals 13 residues.

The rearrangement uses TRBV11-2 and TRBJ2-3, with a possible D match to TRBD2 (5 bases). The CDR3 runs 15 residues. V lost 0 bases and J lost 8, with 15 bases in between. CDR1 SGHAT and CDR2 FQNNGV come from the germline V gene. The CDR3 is CASSLDGGSLSTQYF. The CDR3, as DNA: TGTGCCAGCAGCTTAGATGGCGGGTCCCTAAGTACGCAGTATTTT. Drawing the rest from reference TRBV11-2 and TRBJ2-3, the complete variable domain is EAGVAQSPRYKIIEKRQSVAFWCNPISGHATLYWYQQILGQGPKLLIQFQNNGVVDDSQLPKDRFSAERLKGVDSTLKIQPAKLEDSAVYLCASSLDGGSLSTQYFGPGTRLTVL.

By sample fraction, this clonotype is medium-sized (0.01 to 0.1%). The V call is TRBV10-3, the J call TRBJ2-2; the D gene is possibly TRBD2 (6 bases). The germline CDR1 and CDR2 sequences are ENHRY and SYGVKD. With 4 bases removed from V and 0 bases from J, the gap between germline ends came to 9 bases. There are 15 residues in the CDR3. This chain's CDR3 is CAISVEGTNTGELFF. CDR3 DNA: TGTGCCATCAGTGTGGAGGGGACGAACACCGGGGAGCTGTTTTTT.